The sequence of this T cell receptor beta chain was determined in a study of blood T cell repertoires in COVID-19. V lost 3 bases, J lost 0 bases, and 11 bases lay in between. CDR3 length: 14 residues. The germline V gene encodes CDR1 DFQATT and CDR2 SNEGSKA (reference sequence). Assay used: immunoSEQ multiplex PCR; TCRdb lists only in-frame clones, some missing. Of more than 9,500 clones listed, 60% to 85% are singletons. The source of this sequence is a man aged 55 to 70 with COVID-19, enrolled during active disease. The sample comprised peripheral blood. This chain connects TRBV20-1 to TRBJ1-1, with unresolved D. The CDR3 nucleotides are TGCAGTGCTAGTCTTCCGTTCGTGAACACTGAAGCTTTCTTT. Residues: CSASLPFVNTEAFF.